This T cell receptor (beta chain) came from a study of T cell repertoires in cytomegalovirus infection. Background on the study: CMV epitopes, recently identified HLA-C-restricted and well-studied HLA-B-restricted, were used. Both CMV infection and a matching HLA type were indicated by public TCR beta signatures.

V was shortened by 2 bases and J by 5 bases, with 19 bases between the two germline ends. This CDR3 region has 16 residues. In the case of this clonotype: Its antigen is as yet unknown.

The study's findings and limits: The study identified carriers of CMV plus the relevant HLA from cumulative public TCR beta family frequency. HLA-C-restricted, CMV-specific TCR beta clonotypes were dominant ex vivo.

TCRdb independently ran MiXCR on the reads; one entry per CDR3 protein. The sample consists of about 890,000 distinct CDR3 sequences, about a third of them appearing once. The source material was cultured CD8+ T cells from PBMCs, sampled from culture after CMV antigen stimulation. The J gene is TRBJ2-7, the V gene TRBV12-3 or TRBV12-4, with D uncertain. This receptor was identified in a human donor in good health (CMV status not recorded). Some clones in this sample may be carry-over from other donors' samples. The CDR3 DNA follows: TGTGCCAGCAGTTTATCCTCTTCCCCGGTCATGGACGAGCAGTACTTC. Translated, it gives CASSLSSSPVMDEQYF.